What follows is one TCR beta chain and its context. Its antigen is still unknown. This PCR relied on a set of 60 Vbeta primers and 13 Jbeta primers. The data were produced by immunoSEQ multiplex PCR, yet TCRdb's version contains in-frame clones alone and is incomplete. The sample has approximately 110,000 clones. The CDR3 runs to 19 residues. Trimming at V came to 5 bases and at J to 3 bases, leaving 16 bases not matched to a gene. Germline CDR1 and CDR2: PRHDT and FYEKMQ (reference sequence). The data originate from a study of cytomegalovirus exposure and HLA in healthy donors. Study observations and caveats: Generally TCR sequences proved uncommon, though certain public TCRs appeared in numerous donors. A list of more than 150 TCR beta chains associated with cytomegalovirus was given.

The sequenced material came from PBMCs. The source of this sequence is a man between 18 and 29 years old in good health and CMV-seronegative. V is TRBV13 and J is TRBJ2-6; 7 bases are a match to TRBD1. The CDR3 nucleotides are TGTGCCAGCAGCCTGATACGCCCAGGGGGATTGGATGGGGCCAACGTCCTGACTTTC. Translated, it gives CASSLIRPGGLDGANVLTF.